This TCR beta chain was captured in a study of cytomegalovirus exposure and HLA in healthy donors. These donors, healthy bone marrow donors, were studied. The PCR employed 60 Vbeta primers together with 13 Jbeta primers. Generated by immunoSEQ multiplex PCR, the TCRdb table keeps only in-frame clones and is missing some. The repertoire holds 110,000 or so clones, with roughly 13% as singletons. A few counts support this clone. Antigen specificity is unknown. Overall study results and limits: A missense DCLRE1C variant was associated with V- and J-gene trimming of TCR beta chains in a later analysis, and an independent cohort replicated the association.

Sequences were obtained from PBMCs. The sequence was obtained from a man aged 40-49 years in good health and CMV-seropositive.

CDR3 DNA: TGTGCCAGCAGCTTTGATTTGGGGCTCGAGCAGTACTTC. This sequence encodes CASSFDLGLEQYF. The rearrangement links TRBV7-2 to TRBJ2-7; perhaps TRBD1 as D (5 bases). The CDR3 length is 13 residues. The V and J ends lost 3 bases and 6 bases respectively, with 12 bases between them. The germline V gene has CDR1 SGHTA and CDR2 FQGNSA.